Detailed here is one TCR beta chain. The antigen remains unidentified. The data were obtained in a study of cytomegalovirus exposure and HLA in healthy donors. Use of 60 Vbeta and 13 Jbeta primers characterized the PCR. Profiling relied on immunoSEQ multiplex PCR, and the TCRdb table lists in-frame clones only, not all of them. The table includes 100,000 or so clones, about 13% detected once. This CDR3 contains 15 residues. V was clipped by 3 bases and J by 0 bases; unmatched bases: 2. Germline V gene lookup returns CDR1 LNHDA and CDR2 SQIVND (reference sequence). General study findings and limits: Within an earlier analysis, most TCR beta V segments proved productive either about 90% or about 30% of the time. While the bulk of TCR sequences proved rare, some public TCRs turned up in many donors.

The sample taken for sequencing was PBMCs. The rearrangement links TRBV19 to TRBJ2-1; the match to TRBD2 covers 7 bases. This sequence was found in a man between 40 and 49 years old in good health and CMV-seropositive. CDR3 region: CASSMGGSSYNEQFF. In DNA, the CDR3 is TGTGCCAGTAGTATGGGCGGGAGCTCCTACAATGAGCAGTTCTTC.